The T cell receptor (beta chain) under discussion was sequenced for a study of cytomegalovirus exposure and HLA in healthy donors. Findings of the study overall: Later on, an analysis showed TCR association rates differing by HLA locus, with DRB1 the most and HLA-C the fewest.

For this clone: Its antigen remains unknown.

In germline, CDR1 is SQVTM, CDR2 ANQGSEA. Trimming removed 8 bases from V and 5 bases from J, with 15 bases in between. There are 13 residues in the CDR3. Use of 60 Vbeta and 13 Jbeta primers characterized the PCR. Clones were sequenced by immunoSEQ multiplex PCR, and TCRdb holds only the in-frame ones, with some missing. The sample lists 100,000 to 150,000 clones, just under 75% occurring once. The gene calls are TRBV29-1 and TRBJ2-2; the D gene is possibly TRBD2 (5 bases). What was sequenced was PBMCs. This clonotype was sampled from a man aged 40-49 years in good health and CMV-seropositive. The CDR3 loop reads CSYERRLTGELFF. CDR3 DNA: TGCAGCTACGAGAGGAGGTTGACCGGGGAGCTGTTTTTT.